These T cell receptor beta chains were read from a single sample in a study of human T cells and chemical hapten exposure. TCRdb reanalysed the RACE reads using MiXCR and keeps one entry per CDR3 protein. The sample holds 90,000 or so distinct CDR3 sequences, around 7.9% seen once. This specimen was whole blood, taken in connection with sensitization to the hapten diphenylcyclopropenone (DPC). The origin of the receptors is a man aged 35 to 55 with alopecia areata. Some clones in this sample may be carry-over from other donors' samples. The CDR3 runs from the conserved cysteine through the conserved F or W. A D gene is named only where the DNA matches it firmly. Rows may omit the clone size; those that give it use once, few, many or a size class.

>TRBJ2-5|TRBD2|TRBV7-8|.
CANSLAGLAGGKETQYF
TGTGCCAACAGCTTAGCTGGCCTAGCGGGAGGAAAAGAGACCCAGTACTTC
>TRBJ2-3|.|TRBV29-1|many
CSVDRAALSTDTQYF
TGCAGCGTTGATAGAGCGGCCCTTAGCACAGATACGCAGTATTTT
>TRBJ1-4|TRBD1|TRBV2|many
CASRDRETNEKLFF
TGTGCCAGCAGGGACAGGGAAACTAATGAAAAACTGTTTTTT
>TRBJ2-3|TRBD2|TRBV4-3|few
CASSQDDAGGTDTQYF
TGCGCCAGCAGCCAAGATGATGCGGGAGGGACAGATACGCAGTATTTT
>TRBJ2-4|TRBD1|TRBV11-1|many
CASSSGTENIQYF
TGTGCCAGCAGCTCCGGGACAGAAAACATTCAGTACTTC
>TRBJ2-3|TRBD2|TRBV20-1|few
CSASRLAAAGDTQYF
TGCAGTGCTAGCCGACTAGCGGCAGCAGGAGATACGCAGTATTTT
>TRBJ2-3|TRBD2|TRBV20-1|.
CSASPPTSGSTDTQYF
TGCAGTGCTAGTCCTCCGACTAGCGGGAGTACAGATACGCAGTATTTT
>TRBJ1-5|.|TRBV20-1|many
CSARALISGTVGQPQHF
TGCAGTGCTAGAGCGTTAATCTCCGGGACGGTAGGACAGCCCCAGCATTTT
>TRBJ2-1|TRBD1|TRBV14|few
CASSPRFQGALGEQFF
TGTGCCAGCAGCCCAAGGTTCCAGGGGGCTCTGGGGGAGCAGTTCTTC
>TRBJ1-6|.|TRBV9|.
CASSGPYETVNSPLHF
TGTGCCAGCAGCGGACCCTACGAGACGGTAAATTCACCCCTCCACTTT
>TRBJ2-3|.|TRBV30|few
CAWSSGDTQYF
TGTGCCTGGAGTTCAGGAGATACGCAGTATTTT
>TRBJ2-3|.|TRBV9|many
CASSEGERTDTQYF
TGTGCCAGCAGCGAAGGGGAGAGGACAGATACGCAGTATTTT
>TRBJ2-3|.|TRBV6-1|many
CASSENIARGDTQYF
TGTGCCAGCAGTGAGAATATCGCTAGAGGGGATACGCAGTATTTT
>TRBJ2-3|.|TRBV3-1|many
CASSAQPGTGGADTQYF
TGTGCCAGCAGCGCCCAACCCGGGACTGGCGGGGCAGATACGCAGTATTTT
>TRBJ2-3|.|TRBV10-3|.
CAISESVDTQYF
TGTGCCATCAGTGAGTCGGTAGATACGCAGTATTTT
>TRBJ1-4|.|TRBV7-2|.
CASSSPYSGEKLFF
TGTGCCAGCAGCTCCCCCTACAGTGGTGAAAAACTGTTTTTT
>TRBJ2-5|.|TRBV7-6|.
CASSESPWARSGETQYF
TGTGCCAGCAGCGAGAGCCCCTGGGCGCGCTCTGGAGAGACCCAGTACTTC
>TRBJ2-1|TRBD2|TRBV9|.
CASSVTGSGGLREQFF
TGTGCCAGCAGCGTGACTGGGAGCGGGGGTTTACGAGAGCAGTTCTTC
>TRBJ2-5|.|TRBV6-5|many
CASIISGRDQETQYF
TGTGCCAGCATCATATCGGGACGGGACCAAGAGACCCAGTACTTC
>TRBJ2-5|TRBD2|TRBV4-2|.
CASSQDLAGGPRETQYF
TGTGCCAGCAGCCAAGATCTAGCGGGAGGGCCCAGGGAGACCCAGTACTTC
>TRBJ2-7|TRBD1|TRBV19|.
CASTTDRGSDEQYF
TGTGCCAGTACCACGGACAGGGGGAGCGACGAGCAGTACTTC
>TRBJ2-3|.|TRBV11-1|few
CASSRYWGRVEDTQYF
TGTGCCAGCAGCCGTTATTGGGGCAGGGTGGAAGATACGCAGTATTTT
>TRBJ2-3|TRBD2|TRBV10-3|.
CAISASSGRVVTQYF
TGTGCCATCAGCGCCTCTAGCGGGAGGGTCGTTACGCAGTATTTT
>TRBJ2-7|TRBD2|TRBV3-1|many
CASSPGLAGGTYEQYF
TGTGCCAGCAGTCCGGGACTAGCGGGAGGCACCTACGAGCAGTACTTC
>TRBJ2-3|.|TRBV5-5|few
CASSQGAGDTDTQYF
TGTGCCAGCAGCCAGGGGGCGGGAGACACAGATACGCAGTATTTT
>TRBJ1-1|.|TRBV29-1|few
CSVRSQAWPLNTEAFF
TGCAGCGTTCGATCACAGGCCTGGCCCTTAAACACTGAAGCTTTCTTT
>TRBJ2-1|TRBD1|TRBV24-1|.
CATSDYGTASYNEQFF
TGTGCCACCAGTGATTACGGGACAGCCTCCTACAATGAGCAGTTCTTC
>TRBJ1-6|.|TRBV28|many
CASSLKLNSPLHF
TGTGCCAGCAGTTTGAAACTTAATTCACCCCTCCACTTT
>TRBJ2-1|.|TRBV7-2|few
CASSRRWGINEQFF
TGTGCCAGCAGCCGCCGGTGGGGTATCAATGAGCAGTTCTTC
>TRBJ1-4|TRBD1|TRBV5-1|.
CASSLAGTAQGELFF
TGCGCCAGCAGCTTGGCCGGGACAGCGCAGGGCGAACTGTTTTTT
>TRBJ1-5|.|TRBV7-2|many
CASSPNGGYQPQHF
TGTGCCAGCAGCCCAAATGGGGGGTATCAGCCCCAGCATTTT
>TRBJ2-5|TRBD2|TRBV18|many
CASSPPGSWTSGRAETQYF
TGTGCCAGCTCACCACCCGGATCGTGGACTAGCGGGAGGGCGGAGACCCAGTACTTC
>TRBJ2-1|TRBD1|TRBV20-1|.
CRSPGQGYNEQFF
TGCAGATCGCCGGGACAGGGATACAATGAGCAGTTCTTC
>TRBJ2-5|.|TRBV29-1|few
CSVRNLQETQYF
TGCAGCGTCCGGAACCTCCAAGAGACCCAGTACTTC
>TRBJ2-1|.|TRBV14|few
CASSPIEPSEQFF
TGTGCCAGCAGCCCGATAGAACCCAGCGAGCAGTTCTTC
>TRBJ2-5|TRBD2|TRBV24-1|.
CATSPGTSVQETQYF
TGTGCCACCAGTCCTGGGACTAGCGTGCAAGAGACCCAGTACTTC
>TRBJ1-1|.|TRBV5-6|.
CASSLVAPARDTEAFF
TGTGCCAGCAGCTTGGTCGCTCCCGCGAGGGACACTGAAGCTTTCTTT
>TRBJ1-5|.|TRBV15|many
CATSRAGGNQPQHF
TGTGCCACCAGCAGAGCCGGGGGCAATCAGCCCCAGCATTTT
>TRBJ2-1|TRBD2|TRBV11-1|few
CASSLTSGKHNEQFF
TGTGCCAGCAGCCTCACTAGCGGTAAACACAATGAGCAGTTCTTC
>TRBJ2-2|.|TRBV6-5|.
CASTGSTGELFF
TGTGCCAGCACAGGGAGCACCGGGGAGCTGTTTTTT
>TRBJ2-3|.|TRBV20-1|many
CSARGASGTDTQYF
TGCAGTGCTAGAGGGGCTAGCGGCACAGATACGCAGTATTTT